The TCR beta chain under discussion was sequenced for a study of CD8 T cells in ankylosing spondylitis (dated by TCRdb to 2016 to 2017). About the full investigation: To find TCR variants linked to disease, the study profiled T cell receptor beta repertoires in ankylosing spondylitis patients and healthy donors. The full study cohort was made up of under 30 ankylosing spondylitis patients and some 100 healthy donors. Samples of peripheral blood were taken, and for ankylosing spondylitis patients, synovial fluid was collected as well.

The reads were generated on an Illumina HiSeq 2500. TCR beta libraries were prepared by quantitative 5'-RACE with molecular barcodes. The study's processing was this. A new computational method based on a probabilistic model of VDJ rearrangement was used to identify disease-linked TCR variants. Using fastp at Q25 and MiXCR, TCRdb reprocessed the public reads and kept productive beta chains. Each record represents a unique CDR3 protein, reported with the most common genes and DNA among its rows. What appears here as the V and J calls and clone size reflects TCRdb's work, not the paper's. This sample comprises some 200,000 distinct CDR3 sequences, about 18% of them detected only once. The top ten hold roughly 4.5% of the sample. Points the paper makes about the study in general: Some motif variants were previously reported in synovial fluid and blood of reactive arthritis patients, suggesting common disease-initiation mechanisms. The disease-linked clones had a CD8+ phenotype and were found at relatively low frequencies in peripheral blood. The disease-linked clones were reported to be significantly enriched in matched synovial fluid samples from ankylosing spondylitis patients. A TCR beta motif made up of several highly homologous amino acid variants appeared to be characteristic of blood from ankylosing spondylitis patients.

This clonotype was counted at least ten times. Its cognate antigen has yet to be identified. Base qualities were left out, and no much larger clone turns up one base away. The CDR3, from cysteine to phenylalanine, totals 17 residues. The DNA shown is the 51-base CDR3, in frame from base 1. The germline V and J ends show losses of 4 bases and 5 bases respectively, and no gene match explains 8 bases of the junction. The sequenced sample consisted of blood, either unsorted or a sorted T cell fraction (not recorded which). Recombination linked TRBV12-3 or TRBV12-4 to TRBJ2-5; TRBD2 matches 15 bases in the middle. This sequence originates from a male donor under 30 with ankylosing spondylitis or in good health (not recorded which). Donor details come from another sample of the same person, matched by shared clones. The CDR3 protein is CASSSTTGTSGRETQYF. The DNA is TGTGCCAGCAGTTCCACGACCGGGACTAGCGGGAGGGAGACCCAGTACTTC.